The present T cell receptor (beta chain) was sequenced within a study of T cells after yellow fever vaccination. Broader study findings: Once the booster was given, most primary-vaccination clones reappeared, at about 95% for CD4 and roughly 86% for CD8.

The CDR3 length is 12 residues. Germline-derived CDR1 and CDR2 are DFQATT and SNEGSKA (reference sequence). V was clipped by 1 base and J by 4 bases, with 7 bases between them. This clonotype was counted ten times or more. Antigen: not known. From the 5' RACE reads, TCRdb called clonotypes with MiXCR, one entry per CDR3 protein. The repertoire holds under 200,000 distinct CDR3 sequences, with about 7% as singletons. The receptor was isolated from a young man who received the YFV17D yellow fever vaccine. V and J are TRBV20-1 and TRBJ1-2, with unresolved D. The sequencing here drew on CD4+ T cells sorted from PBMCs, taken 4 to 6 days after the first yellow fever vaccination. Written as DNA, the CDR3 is TGCAGTGCTAGAGTACAGACCTATGGCTACACCTTC. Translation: CSARVQTYGYTF.